This is a list of T cell receptor beta chains from one sample in a study of beta chain features in type 1 diabetes. Repertoires were generated with immunoSEQ multiplex PCR, while TCRdb's copy carries only in-frame clones and drops some. The sample lists hundreds of thousands of clones, about 16% seen once, with about 0.093% in the top ten. Source material: naive CD4+ T cells from blood. Receptors originate from a man younger than 30 in good health. CDR3s include the opening cysteine and the closing phenylalanine or tryptophan. The order of the fields is CDR3 DNA, CDR3 protein, V gene, clone size, J gene, D gene. The D gene is left open where the match is weak. Size is omitted from some rows. Given values are once, few, many or a class for expanded clones.

CDR3nt: TGTGCCAGCAGCTCTTCACGCTTTCCCTACAATGAGCAGTTCTTC
CDR3aa: CASSSSRFPYNEQFF
v_gene: TRBV7-2
abundance: NA
j_gene: TRBJ2-1
d_gene: NA

CDR3nt: TGTGCCAGCAGCCCCCCTCACGGGACACTTTTCTCTGAAGCTTTCTTT
CDR3aa: CASSPPHGTLFSEAFF
v_gene: TRBV7-9
abundance: few
j_gene: TRBJ1-1
d_gene: NA

CDR3nt: TGTGCCAGCTCATCTCAGACAGGGTGGTACGAGCAGTACTTC
CDR3aa: CASSSQTGWYEQYF
v_gene: TRBV18
abundance: once
j_gene: TRBJ2-7
d_gene: TRBD1

CDR3nt: TGTGCCAGCAGTTTAGAGTACAGGGAGGCCAAAAACATTCAGTACTTC
CDR3aa: CASSLEYREAKNIQYF
v_gene: TRBV28
abundance: few
j_gene: TRBJ2-4
d_gene: NA

CDR3nt: TGTGCCAGCAGCCCCAGGAATAATTCACCCCTCCACTTT
CDR3aa: CASSPRNNSPLHF
v_gene: TRBV7-3
abundance: few
j_gene: TRBJ1-6
d_gene: NA

CDR3nt: TGCGCCAGCAGCCACGGGACAGCCTCTGGAAACACCATATATTTT
CDR3aa: CASSHGTASGNTIYF
v_gene: TRBV5-1
abundance: few
j_gene: TRBJ1-3
d_gene: TRBD1

CDR3nt: TGCGCCAGCAGCTTGGGGGAGTTGGAAAAACTGTTTTTT
CDR3aa: CASSLGELEKLFF
v_gene: TRBV5-1
abundance: few
j_gene: TRBJ1-4
d_gene: NA

CDR3nt: TGTGCCAGCAGCCCCACTCGCCTCAGGGTGATACTAGCCAAAAACATTCAGTACTTC
CDR3aa: CASSPTRLRVILAKNIQYF
v_gene: TRBV28
abundance: NA
j_gene: TRBJ2-4
d_gene: NA

CDR3nt: TGTGCCAGCCGGGCCGTAAACTACGAGCAGTACTTC
CDR3aa: CASRAVNYEQYF
v_gene: TRBV27
abundance: few
j_gene: TRBJ2-7
d_gene: NA

CDR3nt: TGTGCCAGTACCCTGCGGGACAGGGTGGGCAATGAGCAGTTCTTC
CDR3aa: CASTLRDRVGNEQFF
v_gene: TRBV19
abundance: few
j_gene: TRBJ2-1
d_gene: TRBD1

CDR3nt: TGTGCCAGCAGCATCCGCACAGATACGCAGTATTTT
CDR3aa: CASSIRTDTQYF
v_gene: TRBV11-2
abundance: NA
j_gene: TRBJ2-3
d_gene: NA

CDR3nt: TGTGCCAGCAGGATACAGGGCTACGAGCAGTACTTC
CDR3aa: CASRIQGYEQYF
v_gene: TRBV28
abundance: NA
j_gene: TRBJ2-7
d_gene: NA

CDR3nt: TGTGCCAGCAGCCCCCGGACCCCAACTAATGAAAAACTGTTTTTT
CDR3aa: CASSPRTPTNEKLFF
v_gene: TRBV7-9
abundance: NA
j_gene: TRBJ1-4
d_gene: NA

CDR3nt: TGTGCCAGCTCACTGGGGACTGAAGCTTTCTTT
CDR3aa: CASSLGTEAFF
v_gene: TRBV18
abundance: NA
j_gene: TRBJ1-1
d_gene: NA